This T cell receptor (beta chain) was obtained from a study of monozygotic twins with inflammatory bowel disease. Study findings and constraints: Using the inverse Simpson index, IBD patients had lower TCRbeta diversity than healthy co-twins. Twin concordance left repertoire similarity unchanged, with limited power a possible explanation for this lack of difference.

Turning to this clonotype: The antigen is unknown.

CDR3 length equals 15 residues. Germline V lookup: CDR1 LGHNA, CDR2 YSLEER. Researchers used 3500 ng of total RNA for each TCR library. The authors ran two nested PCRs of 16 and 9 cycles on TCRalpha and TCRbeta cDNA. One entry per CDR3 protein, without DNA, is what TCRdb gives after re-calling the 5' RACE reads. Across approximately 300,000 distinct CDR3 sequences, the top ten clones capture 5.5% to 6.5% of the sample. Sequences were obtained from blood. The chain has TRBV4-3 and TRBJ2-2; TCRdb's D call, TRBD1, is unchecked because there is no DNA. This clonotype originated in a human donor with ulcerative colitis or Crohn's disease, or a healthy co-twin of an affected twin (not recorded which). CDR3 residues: CASSQDPSGRGELFF.